Given below is one T cell receptor (beta chain) in context. Its specificity is not known. This specimen belongs to a study of cytomegalovirus exposure and HLA in healthy donors. Study information: The Caucasian-associated ancestry cluster held around 76% of around 380 genotyped donors.

Study-wide results and limits: Most TCRs appeared rarely, but some public TCRs recurred in many donors.

13 Jbeta primers and 60 Vbeta primers were used for the PCR. Original analysis: In a later analysis, 60 million to 90 million unique TCR beta chains included roughly 11 million shared by two or more donors. Measured with immunoSEQ multiplex PCR; TCRdb has only the in-frame clones, and not every one. The DNA was the basis for D and trimming; V, J and clone size are from that table. The sample has 150,000 to 200,000 clones, 77% seen once. The sample was PBMCs. The sequence derives from a woman aged 60 to 75 in good health and CMV-seropositive.

The CDR3 coding sequence is TGTGCCAGCACCCGAGGGGGTACAGGGTCACCCCTCCACTTT. Translating it yields CASTRGGTGSPLHF. The gene calls are TRBV6-5 and TRBJ1-6; the D gene is possibly TRBD1 (6 bases). The CDR3 has 14 residues. Per the germline V gene, CDR1 is MNHEY and CDR2 is SVGAGI. V was cut by 7 bases and J by 10 bases, with 17 bases left in between.